Listed below are T cell receptor beta chains from one sample, sequenced in a study of blood T cell repertoires in COVID-19. Clones were sequenced by immunoSEQ multiplex PCR, and TCRdb holds only the in-frame ones, with some missing. The repertoire holds roughly 250,000 clones, with about nine tenths as singletons. The sample consisted of peripheral blood. All receptors derive from a woman aged 30 to 39 with COVID-19, enrolled during active disease. Both conserved end residues are part of each CDR3. The order of the fields is J gene, D gene, V gene, clone size, CDR3 DNA, CDR3 protein. The D gene is left open where the match is weak. Clone size is stated in some rows and not others, as once, few, many or a class when expanded.

j_gene: TRBJ2-7
d_gene: TRBD1
v_gene: TRBV5-1
abundance: -
CDR3nt: TGCGCCAGCAGCTTCGGACAGGCCGAGCAGTACTTC
CDR3aa: CASSFGQAEQYF

j_gene: TRBJ1-2
d_gene: TRBD1
v_gene: TRBV28
abundance: -
CDR3nt: TGTGCCAGCAGTTTATATAGGACAGGGACCTATGGCTACACCTTC
CDR3aa: CASSLYRTGTYGYTF

j_gene: TRBJ1-1
d_gene: -
v_gene: TRBV18
abundance: -
CDR3nt: TGTGCCAGCTCACCTTCTGGAATGGGGGCCACTGAAGCTTTCTTT
CDR3aa: CASSPSGMGATEAFF

j_gene: TRBJ2-1
d_gene: -
v_gene: TRBV7-9
abundance: -
CDR3nt: TGTGCCAGCAGCCTCTGGACACGGCGGCTGAACAATGAGCAGTTCTTC
CDR3aa: CASSLWTRRLNNEQFF

j_gene: TRBJ1-2
d_gene: -
v_gene: TRBV6-6
abundance: -
CDR3nt: TGTGCCAGCAGCTTGGGGGGGTTTCTGGATGGCTACACCTTC
CDR3aa: CASSLGGFLDGYTF

j_gene: TRBJ1-2
d_gene: TRBD1
v_gene: TRBV5-1
abundance: -
CDR3nt: TGCGCCAGCAGCACTCGGACAGGAAATTACTATGGCTACACCTTC
CDR3aa: CASSTRTGNYYGYTF

j_gene: TRBJ1-2
d_gene: -
v_gene: TRBV5-4
abundance: -
CDR3nt: TGTGCCAGCAGCTTTTCCGGACAGAACTATGGCTACACCTTC
CDR3aa: CASSFSGQNYGYTF

j_gene: TRBJ1-2
d_gene: TRBD1
v_gene: TRBV5-6
abundance: once
CDR3nt: TGTGCCAGCAGCCCGTACGCTGACAGGGTTTGGCGGGGCTACACCTTC
CDR3aa: CASSPYADRVWRGYTF

j_gene: TRBJ2-7
d_gene: -
v_gene: TRBV5-5
abundance: -
CDR3nt: TGTGCCAGCAGCTTGGAACAGACCTACGAGCAGTACTTC
CDR3aa: CASSLEQTYEQYF

j_gene: TRBJ2-7
d_gene: TRBD2
v_gene: TRBV11-2
abundance: -
CDR3nt: TGTGCCAGCAGCTCGCCGCGGGGGGGCTACGAGCAGTACTTC
CDR3aa: CASSSPRGGYEQYF

j_gene: TRBJ2-1
d_gene: TRBD2
v_gene: TRBV7-8
abundance: -
CDR3nt: TGTGCCAGCAGTCCTCGCGGGGGGGGTACCTACAATGAGCAGTTCTTC
CDR3aa: CASSPRGGGTYNEQFF

j_gene: TRBJ1-2
d_gene: -
v_gene: TRBV6-5
abundance: -
CDR3nt: TGTGCCAGCAGTTACTCGCGGGTCTATGGCTACACCTTC
CDR3aa: CASSYSRVYGYTF

j_gene: TRBJ2-5
d_gene: -
v_gene: TRBV28
abundance: -
CDR3nt: TGTGCCAGCAAAATGTGGGCCCAAGAGACCCAGTACTTC
CDR3aa: CASKMWAQETQYF

j_gene: TRBJ2-3
d_gene: TRBD2
v_gene: TRBV28
abundance: -
CDR3nt: TGTGCCAGCAGTTTATCCGCTAGCGGGGGCCGCCCAACTAAACAGTATTTT
CDR3aa: CASSLSASGGRPTKQYF

j_gene: TRBJ2-5
d_gene: TRBD2
v_gene: TRBV4-1
abundance: once
CDR3nt: TGCGCCAGCAGCCTCACTAGCGGGGAGGGTGCGACCCAGTACTTC
CDR3aa: CASSLTSGEGATQYF

j_gene: TRBJ2-7
d_gene: -
v_gene: TRBV6-5
abundance: -
CDR3nt: TGTGCCAGCAGACAGGTATACGAGCAGTACTTC
CDR3aa: CASRQVYEQYF

j_gene: TRBJ2-7
d_gene: TRBD1
v_gene: TRBV3-1/TRBV3-2
abundance: -
CDR3nt: TGTGCCAGCAGCCCGGGGACAGGGGTGTACGAGCAGTACTTC
CDR3aa: CASSPGTGVYEQYF

j_gene: TRBJ2-7
d_gene: -
v_gene: TRBV19
abundance: -
CDR3nt: TGTGCCAGTAGTATAACAGGAGTCTCCTACGAGCAGTACTTC
CDR3aa: CASSITGVSYEQYF

j_gene: TRBJ2-7
d_gene: -
v_gene: TRBV28
abundance: -
CDR3nt: TGTGCCAGCAGTTTAGTGGGGCATACCTACGAGCAGTACTTC
CDR3aa: CASSLVGHTYEQYF

j_gene: TRBJ1-2
d_gene: -
v_gene: TRBV5-4
abundance: -
CDR3nt: TGTGCCAGCAGCTTCGCGGCAGACTATGGCTACACCTTC
CDR3aa: CASSFAADYGYTF

j_gene: TRBJ2-1
d_gene: TRBD2
v_gene: TRBV5-1
abundance: -
CDR3nt: TGCGCCAGCAGCTTGGACGGGGGGTTCAATGAGCAGTTCTTC
CDR3aa: CASSLDGGFNEQFF

j_gene: TRBJ2-2
d_gene: -
v_gene: TRBV3-1/TRBV3-2
abundance: once
CDR3nt: TGTGCCAGCAGTTCCCTCACGGTTTACACCGGGGAGCTGTTTTTT
CDR3aa: CASSSLTVYTGELFF

j_gene: TRBJ1-1
d_gene: -
v_gene: TRBV7-8
abundance: few
CDR3nt: TGTGCCAGCAGTCGGGTCAGCTTGAACACTGAAGCTTTCTTT
CDR3aa: CASSRVSLNTEAFF

j_gene: TRBJ2-7
d_gene: -
v_gene: TRBV5-1
abundance: -
CDR3nt: TGCGCCAGCAGCAACCCGACAGAAAGCTCCTACGAGCAGTACTTC
CDR3aa: CASSNPTESSYEQYF

j_gene: TRBJ2-7
d_gene: -
v_gene: TRBV2
abundance: -
CDR3nt: TGTGCCAGTCGAAAAGTGGACACTTCCTACGAGCAGTACTTC
CDR3aa: CASRKVDTSYEQYF